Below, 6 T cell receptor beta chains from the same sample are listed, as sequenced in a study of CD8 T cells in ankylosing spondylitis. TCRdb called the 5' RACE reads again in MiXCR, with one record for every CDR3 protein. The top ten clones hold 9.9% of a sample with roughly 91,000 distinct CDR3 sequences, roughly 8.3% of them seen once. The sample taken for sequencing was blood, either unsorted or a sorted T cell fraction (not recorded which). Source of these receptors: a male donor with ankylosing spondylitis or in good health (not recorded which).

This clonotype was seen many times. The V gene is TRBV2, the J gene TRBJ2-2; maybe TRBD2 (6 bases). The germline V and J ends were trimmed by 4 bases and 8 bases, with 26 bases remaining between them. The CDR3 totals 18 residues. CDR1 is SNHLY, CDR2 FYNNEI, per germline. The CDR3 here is CASSAAGPGSAGRGELFF. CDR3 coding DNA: TGTGCCAGCAGTGCGGCGGGACCTGGGTCCGCCGGAAGGGGGGAGCTGTTTTTT.

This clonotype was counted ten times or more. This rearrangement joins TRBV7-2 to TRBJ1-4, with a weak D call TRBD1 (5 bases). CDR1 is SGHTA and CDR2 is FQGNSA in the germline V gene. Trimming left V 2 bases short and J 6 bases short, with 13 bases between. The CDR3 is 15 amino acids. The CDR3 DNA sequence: TGTGCCAGCAGCTTAAGCGGGGGTACGGATGAAAAACTGTTTTTT. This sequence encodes CASSLSGGTDEKLFF.

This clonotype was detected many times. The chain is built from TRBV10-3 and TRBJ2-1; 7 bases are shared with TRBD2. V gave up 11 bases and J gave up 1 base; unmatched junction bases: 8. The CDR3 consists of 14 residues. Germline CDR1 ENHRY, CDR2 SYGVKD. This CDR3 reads CAASGRPSYNEQFF. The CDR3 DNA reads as TGTGCCGCGTCCGGGAGGCCTTCCTACAATGAGCAGTTCTTC.

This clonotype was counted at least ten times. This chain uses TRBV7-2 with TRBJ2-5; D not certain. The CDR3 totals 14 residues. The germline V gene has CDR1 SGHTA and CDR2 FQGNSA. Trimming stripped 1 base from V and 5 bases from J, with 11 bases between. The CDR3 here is CASSLGWYEETQYF. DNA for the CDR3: TGTGCCAGCAGCTTAGGATGGTACGAGGAGACCCAGTACTTC.

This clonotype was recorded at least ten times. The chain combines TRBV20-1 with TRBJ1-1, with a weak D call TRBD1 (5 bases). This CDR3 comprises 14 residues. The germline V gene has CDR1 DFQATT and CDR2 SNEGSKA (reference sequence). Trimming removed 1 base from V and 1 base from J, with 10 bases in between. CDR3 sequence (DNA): TGCAGTGCTAGAGCGGGACGGCCGAACACTGAAGCTTTCTTT. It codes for CSARAGRPNTEAFF.

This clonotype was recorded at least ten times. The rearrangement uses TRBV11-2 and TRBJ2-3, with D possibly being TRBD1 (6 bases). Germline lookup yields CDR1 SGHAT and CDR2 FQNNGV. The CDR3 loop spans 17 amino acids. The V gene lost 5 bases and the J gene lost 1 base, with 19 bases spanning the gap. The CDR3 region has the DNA TGTGCCAGCAGCCCAACCCGGCAGGGGCGAGGCACAGATACGCAGTATTTT. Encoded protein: CASSPTRQGRGTDTQYF.